This T cell receptor (beta chain) was obtained from a study of long-term antiretroviral therapy in people with HIV. The authors ran the immunoSEQ assay, v3.0, at survey level. For each individual sample, sequencing targeted roughly 35,000-55,000 T-cell genomes. This table comes from immunoSEQ multiplex PCR, and its TCRdb copy is limited to in-frame clones, with some not included. The top ten clones hold 4.5% to 6% of a sample with 20,000 to 25,000 clones, around 80% of them seen once. A few counts support this clone. Its antigen remains unknown. Researchers secured at least one pre-ART and at least two post-ART PBMC samples from each donor. CDR1 is PRHDT and CDR2 is FYEKMQ in the germline V gene (reference sequence). Unmatched junction bases numbered 13, after V lost 5 bases and J lost 4 bases. This CDR3 has 17 residues. Findings and limits, study-wide: Whichever time point was examined, clones expanded before ART dominated the repertoire.

The sequencing used unsorted PBMCs, collected 0.3 years after starting antiretroviral therapy. The clonotype originates from a man in his fifties or sixties with HIV. The chain employs TRBV13 and TRBJ1-2, with 10 bases aligning to TRBD1. The CDR3 coding sequence is TGTGCCAGCAGCCCCCTCGGGGACAGGGGAACGAGCTATGGCTACACCTTC. Its protein product is CASSPLGDRGTSYGYTF.